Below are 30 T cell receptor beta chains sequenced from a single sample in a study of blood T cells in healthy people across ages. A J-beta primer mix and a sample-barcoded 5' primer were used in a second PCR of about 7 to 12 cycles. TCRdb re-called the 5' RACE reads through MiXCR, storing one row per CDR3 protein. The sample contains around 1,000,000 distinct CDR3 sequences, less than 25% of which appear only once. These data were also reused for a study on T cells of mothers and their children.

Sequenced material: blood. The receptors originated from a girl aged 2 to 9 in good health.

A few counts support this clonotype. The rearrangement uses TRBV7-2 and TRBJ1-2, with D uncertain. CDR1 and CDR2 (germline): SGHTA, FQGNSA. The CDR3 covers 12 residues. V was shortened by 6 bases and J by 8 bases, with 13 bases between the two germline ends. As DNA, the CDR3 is TGTGCCAGCAGACGAAAAGCCGCAGGCTACACCTTC. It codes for CASRRKAAGYTF.

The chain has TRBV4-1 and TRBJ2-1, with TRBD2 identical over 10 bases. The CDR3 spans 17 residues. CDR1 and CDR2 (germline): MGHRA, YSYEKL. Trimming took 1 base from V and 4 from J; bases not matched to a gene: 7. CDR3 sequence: CASSQAGSSGSYNEQFF. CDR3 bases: TGCGCCAGCAGCCAAGCGGGGTCTAGCGGGAGTTACAATGAGCAGTTCTTC.

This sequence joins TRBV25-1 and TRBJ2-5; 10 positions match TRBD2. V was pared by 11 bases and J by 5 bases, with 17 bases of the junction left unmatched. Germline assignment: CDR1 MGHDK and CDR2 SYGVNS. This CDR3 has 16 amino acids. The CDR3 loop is CAGGNERGGLQETQYF. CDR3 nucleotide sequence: TGTGCCGGCGGGAACGAGCGGGGGGGCCTTCAGGAGACCCAGTACTTC. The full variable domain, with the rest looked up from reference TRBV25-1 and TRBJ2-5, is EADIYQTPRYLVIGTGKKITLECSQTMGHDKMYWYQQDPGMELHLIHYSYGVNSTEKGDLSSESTVSRIRTEHFPLTLESARPSHTSQYLCAGGNERGGLQETQYFGPGTRLLVL.

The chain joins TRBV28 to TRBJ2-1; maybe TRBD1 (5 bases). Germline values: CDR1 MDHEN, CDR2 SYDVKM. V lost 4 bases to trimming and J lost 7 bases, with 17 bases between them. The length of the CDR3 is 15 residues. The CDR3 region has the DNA TGTGCCAGCAGTTCCTCAATCTCAGGGCGGAATGAGCAGTTCTTC. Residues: CASSSSISGRNEQFF. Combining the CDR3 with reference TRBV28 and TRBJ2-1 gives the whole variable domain DVKVTQSSRYLVKRTGEKVFLECVQDMDHENMFWYRQDPGLGLRLIYFSYDVKMKEKGDIPEGYSVSREKKERFSLILESASTNQTSMYLCASSSSISGRNEQFFGPGTRLTVL.

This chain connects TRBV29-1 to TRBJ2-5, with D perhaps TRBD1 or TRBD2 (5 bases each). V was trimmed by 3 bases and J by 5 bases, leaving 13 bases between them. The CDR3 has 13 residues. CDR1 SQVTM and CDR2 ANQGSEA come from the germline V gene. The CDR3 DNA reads TGCAGCGTTGACAGGACCGGGGACGAGACCCAGTACTTC. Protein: CSVDRTGDETQYF.

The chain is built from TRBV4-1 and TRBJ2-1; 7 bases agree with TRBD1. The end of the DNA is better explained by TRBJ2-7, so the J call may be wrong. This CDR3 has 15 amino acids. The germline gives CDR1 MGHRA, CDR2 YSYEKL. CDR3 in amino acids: CASSQDGTVLHEQYF. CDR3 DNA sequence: TGCGCCAGCAGCCAAGATGGGACAGTACTCCACGAGCAGTACTTC.

CDR3 sequence reads: CASSQVGEDGYTF. CDR3 in DNA: TGTGCCAGCAGCCAAGTTGGCGAGGATGGCTACACCTTC. The chain carries TRBV4-2 and TRBJ1-2; unclear D gene. In germline, CDR1 is LGHNA, CDR2 YNFKEQ. V was shortened by 1 base and J by 6 bases, with 9 bases between the two germline ends. This CDR3 is 13 amino acids long.

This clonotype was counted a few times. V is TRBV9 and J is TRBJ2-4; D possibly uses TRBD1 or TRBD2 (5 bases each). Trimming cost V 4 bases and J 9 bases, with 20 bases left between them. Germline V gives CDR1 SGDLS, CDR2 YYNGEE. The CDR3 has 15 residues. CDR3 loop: CASSQTTLRDGIQYF. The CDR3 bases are TGTGCCAGCAGCCAGACTACTCTTCGGGACGGCATTCAGTACTTC.

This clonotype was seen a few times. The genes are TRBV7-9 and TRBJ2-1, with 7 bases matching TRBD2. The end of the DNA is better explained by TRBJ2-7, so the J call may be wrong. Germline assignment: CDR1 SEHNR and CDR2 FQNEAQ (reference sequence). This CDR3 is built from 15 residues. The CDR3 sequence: CASSHDSSGLYEQYF. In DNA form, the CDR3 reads TGTGCCAGCAGTCATGACTCTAGCGGCCTCTACGAGCAGTACTTC.

The CDR3 is CSASLHSEAFF. The CDR3 DNA reads as TGCAGTGCTAGTCTTCACTCTGAAGCTTTCTTT. V gene TRBV20-1 combines with J gene TRBJ1-1; no clear D gene. The V gene's germline CDR1 is DFQATT and CDR2 SNEGSKA (reference sequence). The CDR3 is made up of 11 amino acids. Trimming removed 3 bases at V and 6 bases at J, with 8 bases between.

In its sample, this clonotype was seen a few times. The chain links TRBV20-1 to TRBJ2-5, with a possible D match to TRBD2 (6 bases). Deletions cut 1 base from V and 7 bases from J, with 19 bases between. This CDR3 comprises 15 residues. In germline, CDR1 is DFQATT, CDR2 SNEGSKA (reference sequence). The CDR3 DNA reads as TGCAGTGCTAGAGTGGTGGGACTGGTACTCGGGACCCAGTACTTC. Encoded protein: CSARVVGLVLGTQYF.

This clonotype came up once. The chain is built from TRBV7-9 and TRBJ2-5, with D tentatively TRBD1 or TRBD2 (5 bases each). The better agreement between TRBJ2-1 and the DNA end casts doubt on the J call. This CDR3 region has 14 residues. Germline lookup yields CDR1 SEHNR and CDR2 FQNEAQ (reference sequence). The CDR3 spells CASSWGEGEGEQFF. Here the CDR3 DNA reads TGTGCCAGCAGCTGGGGAGAAGGGGAAGGCGAGCAGTTCTTC.

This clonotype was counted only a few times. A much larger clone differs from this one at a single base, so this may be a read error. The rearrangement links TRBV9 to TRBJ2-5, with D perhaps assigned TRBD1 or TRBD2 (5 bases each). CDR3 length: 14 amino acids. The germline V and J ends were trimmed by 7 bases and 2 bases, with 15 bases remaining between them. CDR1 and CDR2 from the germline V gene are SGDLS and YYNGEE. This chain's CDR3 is CASGSGTEQETQYF. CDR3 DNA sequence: TGTGCCAGCGGCTCCGGGACGGAACAAGAGACCCAGTACTTC.

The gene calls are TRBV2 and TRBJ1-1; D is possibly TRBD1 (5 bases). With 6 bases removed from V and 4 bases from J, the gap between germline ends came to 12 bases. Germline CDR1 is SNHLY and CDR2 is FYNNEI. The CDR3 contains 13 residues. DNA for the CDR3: TGTGCCAGCAGAAAACGGGGGGGCACTGAAGCTTTCTTT. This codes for CASRKRGGTEAFF. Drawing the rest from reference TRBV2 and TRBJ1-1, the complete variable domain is EPEVTQTPSHQVTQMGQEVILRCVPISNHLYFYWYRQILGQKVEFLVSFYNNEISEKSEIFDDQFSVERPDGSNFTLKIRSTKLEDSAMYFCASRKRGGTEAFFGQGTRLTVV.

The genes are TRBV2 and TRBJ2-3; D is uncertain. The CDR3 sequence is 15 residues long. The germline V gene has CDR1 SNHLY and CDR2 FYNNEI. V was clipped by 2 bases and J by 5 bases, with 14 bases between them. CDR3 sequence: CASSEPLSWKDTQYF. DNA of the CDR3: TGTGCCAGCAGTGAACCACTCTCATGGAAAGATACGCAGTATTTT.

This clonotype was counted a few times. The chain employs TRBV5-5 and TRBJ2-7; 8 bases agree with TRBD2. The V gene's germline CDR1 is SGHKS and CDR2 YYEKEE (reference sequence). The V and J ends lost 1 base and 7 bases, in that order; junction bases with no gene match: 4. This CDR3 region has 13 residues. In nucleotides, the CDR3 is TGTGCCAGCAGCTTGCCAGCGGGGGATGAGCAGTACTTC. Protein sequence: CASSLPAGDEQYF. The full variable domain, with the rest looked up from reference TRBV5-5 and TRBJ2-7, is DAGVTQSPTHLIKTRGQQVTLRCSPISGHKSVSWYQQVLGQGPQFIFQYYEKEERGRGNFPDRFSARQFPNYSSELNVNALLLGDSALYLCASSLPAGDEQYFGPGTRLTVT.

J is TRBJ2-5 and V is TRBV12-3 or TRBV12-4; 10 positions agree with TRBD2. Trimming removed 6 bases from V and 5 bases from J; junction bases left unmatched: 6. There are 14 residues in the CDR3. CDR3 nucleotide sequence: TGTGCCAGCAGAAAGCGGGAGGGTTGGGAGACCCAGTACTTC. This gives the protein CASRKREGWETQYF.

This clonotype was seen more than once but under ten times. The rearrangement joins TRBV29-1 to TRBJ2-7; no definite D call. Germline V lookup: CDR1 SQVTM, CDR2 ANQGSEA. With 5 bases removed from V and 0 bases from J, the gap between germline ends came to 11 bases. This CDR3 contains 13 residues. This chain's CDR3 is CSVLLAFSYEQYF. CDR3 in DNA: TGCAGCGTTCTGCTCGCCTTCTCCTACGAGCAGTACTTC.

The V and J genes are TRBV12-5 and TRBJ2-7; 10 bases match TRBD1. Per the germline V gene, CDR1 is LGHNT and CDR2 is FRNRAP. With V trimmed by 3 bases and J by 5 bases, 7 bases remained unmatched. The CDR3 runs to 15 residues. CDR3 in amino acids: CASGFTGTGVDEQYF. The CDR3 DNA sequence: TGTGCTAGTGGTTTCACCGGGACAGGGGTGGACGAGCAGTACTTC.

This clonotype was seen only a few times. The CDR3 is CSGGQGDEKLFF. CDR3 nucleotides: TGCAGCGGAGGACAGGGGGATGAAAAACTGTTTTTT. The genes are TRBV29-1 and TRBJ1-4; 10 nucleotides line up with TRBD1. V dropped 7 bases and J dropped 6; count of bases not matched to a gene: 2. Germline CDR1 is SQVTM and CDR2 is ANQGSEA. The CDR3 has 12 residues.

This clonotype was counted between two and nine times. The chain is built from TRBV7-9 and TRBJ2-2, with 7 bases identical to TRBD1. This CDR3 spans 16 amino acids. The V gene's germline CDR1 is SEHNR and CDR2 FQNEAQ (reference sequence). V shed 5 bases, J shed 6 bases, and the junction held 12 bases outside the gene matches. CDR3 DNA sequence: TGTGCCAGCAGCGACTGGACAGGCGTGGGTGCCGGGGAGCTGTTTTTT. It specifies CASSDWTGVGAGELFF.

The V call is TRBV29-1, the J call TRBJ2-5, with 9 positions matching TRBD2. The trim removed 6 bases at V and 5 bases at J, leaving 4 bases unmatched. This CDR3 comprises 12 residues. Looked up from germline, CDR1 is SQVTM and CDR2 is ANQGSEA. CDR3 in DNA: TGCAGCGTCGGGACTAGCAGTGAGACCCAGTACTTC. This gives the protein CSVGTSSETQYF.

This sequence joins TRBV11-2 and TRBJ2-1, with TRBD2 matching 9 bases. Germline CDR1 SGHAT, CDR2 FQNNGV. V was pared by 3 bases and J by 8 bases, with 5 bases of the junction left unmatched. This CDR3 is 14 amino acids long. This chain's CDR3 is CASSFAGGSYEQFF. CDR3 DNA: TGTGCCAGCAGCTTTGCGGGAGGGTCCTATGAGCAGTTCTTC.

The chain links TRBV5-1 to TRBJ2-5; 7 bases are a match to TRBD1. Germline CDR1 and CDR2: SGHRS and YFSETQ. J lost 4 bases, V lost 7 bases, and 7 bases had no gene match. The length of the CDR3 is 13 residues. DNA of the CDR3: TGCGCCAGCTTCCGGACAGGTGGAGAGACCCAGTACTTC. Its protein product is CASFRTGGETQYF.

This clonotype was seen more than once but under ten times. The CDR3 protein is CASSSRLAGAASDTQYF. The DNA for the CDR3 is TGTGCCAGCAGCTCCCGGCTAGCGGGAGCGGCATCAGATACGCAGTATTTT. The chain employs TRBV7-2 and TRBJ2-3; TRBD2 agrees at 10 bases. The CDR3 spans 17 residues. CDR1 is SGHTA and CDR2 is FQGNSA in the germline V gene. Trimming at V came to 4 bases and at J to 4 bases, leaving 11 bases not matched to a gene.

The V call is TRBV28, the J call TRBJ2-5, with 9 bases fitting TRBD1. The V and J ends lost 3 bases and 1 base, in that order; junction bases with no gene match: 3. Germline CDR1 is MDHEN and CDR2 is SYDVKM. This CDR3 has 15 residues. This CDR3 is CASSFVGQGQETQYF. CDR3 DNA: TGTGCCAGCAGTTTCGTGGGACAGGGCCAAGAGACCCAGTACTTC.

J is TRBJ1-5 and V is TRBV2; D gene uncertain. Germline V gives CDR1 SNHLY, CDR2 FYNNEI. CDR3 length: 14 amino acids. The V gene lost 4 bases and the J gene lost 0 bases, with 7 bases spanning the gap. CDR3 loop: CASSASYSNQPQHF. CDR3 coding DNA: TGTGCCAGCAGTGCGAGTTATAGCAATCAGCCCCAGCATTTT.

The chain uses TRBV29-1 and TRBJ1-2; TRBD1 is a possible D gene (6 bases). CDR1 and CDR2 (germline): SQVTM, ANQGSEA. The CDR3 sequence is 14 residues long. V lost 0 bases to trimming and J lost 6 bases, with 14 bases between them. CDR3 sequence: CSVEEWPGDHGYTF. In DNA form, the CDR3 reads TGCAGCGTTGAAGAGTGGCCAGGGGATCATGGCTACACCTTC.

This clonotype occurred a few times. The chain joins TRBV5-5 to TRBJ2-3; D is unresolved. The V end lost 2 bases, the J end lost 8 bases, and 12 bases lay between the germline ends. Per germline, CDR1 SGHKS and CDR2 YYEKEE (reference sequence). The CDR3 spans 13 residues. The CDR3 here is CASSLLPSGTQYF. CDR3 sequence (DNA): TGTGCCAGCAGCTTACTGCCGTCGGGTACGCAGTATTTT.

As DNA, the CDR3 is TGCAGTGCCTGGACAGAGTCAACCTACGAGCAGTACTTC. It specifies CSAWTESTYEQYF. J is TRBJ2-7 and V is TRBV20-1; D perhaps matches TRBD1 (6 bases). CDR3 size: 13 residues. Germline V gene data show CDR1 as DFQATT and CDR2 as SNEGSKA (reference sequence). The ends were cut back, 6 bases at V and 2 bases at J, with 14 bases in the middle.